The clone carrying this TCR beta chain was detected only a few times. Antigen unknown. Sorted-subset replicate PCRs used about 200 ng DNA, some 33,000 T cell genomes. As originally analysed: For the immunoSEQ data, sequences were junction-only without quality scores, so filtering differed. Clones were sequenced by immunoSEQ multiplex PCR, and TCRdb holds only the in-frame ones, with some missing. V and J calls and clone size are given by that table; D and trimming were obtained from the DNA. The sample has about 2,200,000 clones; 93% are singletons. These data originate in a study of shared clonotypes between healthy human individuals. Study-level findings and limits: The donor pool, a small one, limited the genetic and exposure-history diversity represented. On the whole, naive subsets had larger estimated richness than memory subsets had.

Only CD45RO-negative cells positively selected for CCR7 counted as naive CD8 cells, so terminally differentiated effector memory CD45RA+ cells were excluded. Sequencing was done on a sample of naive CD8+ T cells from PBMCs. The clonotype was recovered from a man aged 18-30 years in good health. Some clones in this sample may be carry-over from other donors' samples.

This CDR3 is CASSPDRINEKLFF. The CDR3, as DNA: TGTGCCAGCAGCCCGGACAGAATCAATGAAAAACTGTTTTTT. This chain connects TRBV7-6 to TRBJ1-4; perhaps TRBD1 as D (6 bases). Trimming took 5 bases from V and 5 from J, leaving 12 bases between them. This CDR3 spans 14 amino acids. Germline values: CDR1 SGHVS, CDR2 FNYEAQ.